This T cell receptor (beta chain) was obtained from a study of cytomegalovirus exposure and HLA in healthy donors. With 60 Vbeta and 13 Jbeta primers, the PCR was carried out. Produced via immunoSEQ multiplex PCR; TCRdb's table is partial and in-frame only. This sample contains 70,000 or so clones. Germline CDR1 reads SGHDN; CDR2 reads FVKESK. The CDR3 consists of 13 residues. Deletions cut 2 bases from V and 7 bases from J, with 11 bases between. This receptor was taken from a man aged 35-49 years in good health and CMV-seronegative. The sequencing sample was made of PBMCs. The V gene is TRBV14, the J gene TRBJ1-2; unclear D gene. CDR3 protein: CASSQSSRGGYTF. CDR3 coding DNA: TGTGCCAGCAGCCAATCTAGCCGTGGTGGCTACACCTTC.